The sequence of this T cell receptor (beta chain) was determined in a study of lymphopenia after photon versus proton radiotherapy. Details on this clone: The antigen is undetermined.

Trimming stripped 4 bases from V and 1 base from J, with 14 bases between. This CDR3 has 15 residues. Germline V lookup: CDR1 SEHNR, CDR2 FQNEAQ (reference sequence). Measured with immunoSEQ multiplex PCR; TCRdb has only the in-frame clones, and not every one. This sample has 25,000 to 30,000 clones; about four fifths occur once, and the top ten carry approximately 3.7%. Regarding the study as a whole: In patients who died, overall survival fell as post-nadir TCR diversity dropped more. Only patients who died were analyzed for survival; proton advantage is unproven. Relative stability marked proton patients; photon patients lost diversity and naive cells.

The sequence was obtained from a woman aged 50 to 60 with pancreatic cancer. J is TRBJ2-7 and V is TRBV7-9; TRBD2 is a possible D gene (6 bases). The sample was peripheral blood, taken from a patient treated with photon-based radiotherapy. The CDR3 region is CASSYMGLESYEQYF. The CDR3 nucleotides read TGTGCCAGCAGCTACATGGGACTCGAATCCTACGAGCAGTACTTC.